These T cell receptor beta chains were read from a single sample in a study of T cells in Graves' hyperthyroidism and ophthalmopathy. One entry per CDR3 protein, called by TCRdb with MiXCR from the multiplex PCR reads. The data contain 700,000 or so distinct CDR3 sequences, around 15% of them singletons. Specimen: blood. The source is a man aged 18 to 29 with Graves' hyperthyroidism. Each CDR3 is given with its conserved first and last residue. The order of the fields is J gene, clone size, V gene, D gene, CDR3 DNA, CDR3 protein. D genes are given only for firm matches. Size tells how often a clone was seen (once, few, many) or the class of an expanded clone, and some rows leave it out.

j_call: TRBJ1-1; clone_size: many; v_call: TRBV28; d_call: .; cdr3_nt: TGTGCCAGCAGCTCCGTTGGGAATGAAGCTTTCTTT; cdr3_aa: CASSSVGNEAFF
j_call: TRBJ2-7; clone_size: many; v_call: TRBV2; d_call: TRBD2; cdr3_nt: TGTGCCAGCAGTCCGCCGGGACTAGATTCCTACGAGCAGTACTTC; cdr3_aa: CASSPPGLDSYEQYF
j_call: TRBJ1-2; clone_size: many; v_call: TRBV9; d_call: .; cdr3_nt: TGTGCCAGCAGCCCCCGGGGTCGGGACTATGGCTACACCTTC; cdr3_aa: CASSPRGRDYGYTF
j_call: TRBJ2-7; clone_size: few; v_call: TRBV20-1; d_call: TRBD2; cdr3_nt: TGCAGTGCTAGAGGTACTAGCGGGCGGCCCAGCCCATTCTACGAGCAGTACTTC; cdr3_aa: CSARGTSGRPSPFYEQYF
j_call: TRBJ2-4; clone_size: .; v_call: TRBV19; d_call: .; cdr3_nt: TGTGCCAGTAGTAGCGAGGGGGCCAAAAACATTCAGTACTTC; cdr3_aa: CASSSEGAKNIQYF
j_call: TRBJ1-6; clone_size: many; v_call: TRBV9; d_call: .; cdr3_nt: TGTGCCAGCAGTCGGACATTGGGGGATAATTCACCCCTCCACTTT; cdr3_aa: CASSRTLGDNSPLHF
j_call: TRBJ2-2; clone_size: .; v_call: TRBV12-5; d_call: .; cdr3_nt: TGTGCTAGTGGTGCCAAAGGGGGGAGGTACACCGGGGAGCTGTTTTTT; cdr3_aa: CASGAKGGRYTGELFF
j_call: TRBJ2-2; clone_size: .; v_call: TRBV2; d_call: .; cdr3_nt: TGTGCCAGCATGCCGGGACCACGTTTAGGGGAGCTGTTTTTT; cdr3_aa: CASMPGPRLGELFF
j_call: TRBJ1-4; clone_size: .; v_call: TRBV7-9; d_call: .; cdr3_nt: TGTGCCAGCAGCTCTCCGAAGGGCGGGGAAAAACTGTTTTTT; cdr3_aa: CASSSPKGGEKLFF
j_call: TRBJ1-6; clone_size: few; v_call: TRBV30; d_call: .; cdr3_nt: TGTGCCTGGAGTGTGGCAGTGCGCTCACCCCTCCACTTT; cdr3_aa: CAWSVAVRSPLHF
j_call: TRBJ1-5; clone_size: few; v_call: TRBV28; d_call: .; cdr3_nt: TGTGCCAGCAGTTTAATAGGAAGGGGTCAGCCCCAGCATTTT; cdr3_aa: CASSLIGRGQPQHF
j_call: TRBJ2-7; clone_size: many; v_call: TRBV20-1; d_call: .; cdr3_nt: TGCAGTGCTAGAGCTGTGCCTGCGTACGAGCAGTACTTC; cdr3_aa: CSARAVPAYEQYF
j_call: TRBJ1-3; clone_size: many; v_call: TRBV6-1; d_call: TRBD1; cdr3_nt: TGTGCCAGCACCTTACCGACAGGGACTGGAAACACCATATATTTT; cdr3_aa: CASTLPTGTGNTIYF
j_call: TRBJ2-3; clone_size: .; v_call: TRBV30; d_call: TRBD2; cdr3_nt: TGTGCCTGGAGTGTACTGGCGGGAGTTTCCCCAGATACGCAGTATTTT; cdr3_aa: CAWSVLAGVSPDTQYF
j_call: TRBJ1-2; clone_size: few; v_call: TRBV27; d_call: .; cdr3_nt: TGTGCCAGCAGTCAATCAGGGGAGTCGAATGGCTACACCTTC; cdr3_aa: CASSQSGESNGYTF
j_call: TRBJ2-7; clone_size: many; v_call: TRBV28; d_call: .; cdr3_nt: TGTGCCAGCAGTTCCTTGGGCGAGCAGTACTTC; cdr3_aa: CASSSLGEQYF
j_call: TRBJ2-3; clone_size: .; v_call: TRBV7-2; d_call: .; cdr3_nt: TGTGCCAGCAGCTTAGGCTCTAGAAGGCATACGCAGTATTTT; cdr3_aa: CASSLGSRRHTQYF
j_call: TRBJ2-5; clone_size: many; v_call: TRBV7-2; d_call: .; cdr3_nt: TGTGCCAGCAGCCCAGAGCACAGCCAAGAGACCCAGTACTTC; cdr3_aa: CASSPEHSQETQYF
j_call: TRBJ2-1; clone_size: many; v_call: TRBV18; d_call: TRBD2; cdr3_nt: TGTGCCAGCTCACTAGGGACTAGCGATGAGCAGTTCTTC; cdr3_aa: CASSLGTSDEQFF
j_call: TRBJ2-2; clone_size: .; v_call: TRBV19; d_call: TRBD1; cdr3_nt: TGTGCCAGTAGTCCCAGGACAGGGGGAATGGGCACCGGGGAGCTGTTTTTT; cdr3_aa: CASSPRTGGMGTGELFF
j_call: TRBJ1-2; clone_size: many; v_call: TRBV2; d_call: TRBD1; cdr3_nt: TGTGCCAGCAGTGCGGCAGGGGGCGGCTATGGCTACACCTTC; cdr3_aa: CASSAAGGGYGYTF
j_call: TRBJ2-1; clone_size: .; v_call: TRBV20-1; d_call: TRBD2; cdr3_nt: TGCAGTGCTAGATCCCCTCCTAGCGGGAGCTCCTACAATGAGCAGTTCTTC; cdr3_aa: CSARSPPSGSSYNEQFF
j_call: TRBJ2-5; clone_size: many; v_call: TRBV28; d_call: .; cdr3_nt: TGTGCCAGCAGTCCCGGGTGGGAGGAGACCCAGTACTTC; cdr3_aa: CASSPGWEETQYF
j_call: TRBJ1-4; clone_size: few; v_call: TRBV20-1; d_call: .; cdr3_nt: TGCAGTGCTAGGGAAGGGGGAAGTGAAAAACTGTTTTTT; cdr3_aa: CSAREGGSEKLFF
j_call: TRBJ1-5; clone_size: many; v_call: TRBV18; d_call: .; cdr3_nt: TGTGCCAGCTCACCAGACAGCAATCAGCCCCAGCATTTT; cdr3_aa: CASSPDSNQPQHF
j_call: TRBJ1-1; clone_size: .; v_call: TRBV20-1; d_call: .; cdr3_nt: TGCAGTGCTAAAGAAGGACAGCTGAACACTGAAGCTTTCTTT; cdr3_aa: CSAKEGQLNTEAFF
j_call: TRBJ1-5; clone_size: .; v_call: TRBV10-3; d_call: .; cdr3_nt: TGTGCCATCAGTGAGTCAGCGCGCAGGGATAGCAATCAGCCCCAGCATTTT; cdr3_aa: CAISESARRDSNQPQHF
j_call: TRBJ1-3; clone_size: few; v_call: TRBV28; d_call: .; cdr3_nt: TGTTCATCCAGTTCGAGGGGAGCTTTTGGAAACACCATATATTTT; cdr3_aa: CSSSSRGAFGNTIYF
j_call: TRBJ2-5; clone_size: many; v_call: TRBV20-1; d_call: TRBD2; cdr3_nt: TGCAGTGCGCCACCTGGGGTAGCGGGAGTTGGAGAGACCCAGTACTTC; cdr3_aa: CSAPPGVAGVGETQYF
j_call: TRBJ1-3; clone_size: .; v_call: TRBV12-5; d_call: TRBD1; cdr3_nt: TGTGCTAGTGGTTTCGTCCGAATTCAGGGGGCTACTGGAAACACCATATATTTT; cdr3_aa: CASGFVRIQGATGNTIYF
j_call: TRBJ1-3; clone_size: .; v_call: TRBV4-3; d_call: TRBD1; cdr3_nt: TGCGCCAGCAGCCAAGAGGGACAGCCCTCTGGAAACACCATATATTTT; cdr3_aa: CASSQEGQPSGNTIYF
j_call: TRBJ2-1; clone_size: .; v_call: TRBV9; d_call: TRBD2; cdr3_nt: TGTGCCAGCAGCGTGAGCGGGAGGGCCGCCTACAATGAGCAGTTCTTC; cdr3_aa: CASSVSGRAAYNEQFF
j_call: TRBJ1-2; clone_size: many; v_call: TRBV11-1; d_call: .; cdr3_nt: TGTGCCAGCAGCCCTGGGGTTTCTAACTATGGCTACACCTTC; cdr3_aa: CASSPGVSNYGYTF
j_call: TRBJ2-1; clone_size: few; v_call: TRBV18; d_call: TRBD2; cdr3_nt: TGTGCCAGCTCTGCAGGGGTAGCGGGAGTTCCAAGCTCCTACAATGAGCAGTTCTTC; cdr3_aa: CASSAGVAGVPSSYNEQFF
j_call: TRBJ2-1; clone_size: .; v_call: TRBV9; d_call: TRBD2; cdr3_nt: TGTGCCAGCAGGCCGACTAGCGGGAGTAATGAGCAGTTCTTC; cdr3_aa: CASRPTSGSNEQFF
j_call: TRBJ2-1; clone_size: .; v_call: TRBV12-3/TRBV12-4; d_call: .; cdr3_nt: TGTGCCAGCAGTCCCGCCGTTTGGAATAGTGGGTCCTACAATGAGCAGTTCTTC; cdr3_aa: CASSPAVWNSGSYNEQFF
j_call: TRBJ2-1; clone_size: many; v_call: TRBV7-2; d_call: .; cdr3_nt: TGTGCCAGCAGCTTAGCCGCAGGGTCTAGGCGCCGTGAGCAGTTCTTC; cdr3_aa: CASSLAAGSRRREQFF
j_call: TRBJ2-3; clone_size: .; v_call: TRBV11-1; d_call: .; cdr3_nt: TGTGCCAGCAGCTTTGACTATACGCAGTATTTT; cdr3_aa: CASSFDYTQYF
j_call: TRBJ2-3; clone_size: few; v_call: TRBV15; d_call: .; cdr3_nt: TGTGCCACCAGCATACGCACAGATACGCAGTATTTT; cdr3_aa: CATSIRTDTQYF
j_call: TRBJ2-5; clone_size: .; v_call: TRBV4-3; d_call: .; cdr3_nt: TGCGCCAGCAGCCAAGAGGCGTACCAAGAGACCCAGTACTTC; cdr3_aa: CASSQEAYQETQYF
j_call: TRBJ2-1; clone_size: .; v_call: TRBV7-3; d_call: TRBD2; cdr3_nt: TGTGCCAGCAGCTTAACAGGGACTAGCGGGATAGGTGAGCAGTTCTTC; cdr3_aa: CASSLTGTSGIGEQFF
j_call: TRBJ2-1; clone_size: .; v_call: TRBV7-9; d_call: .; cdr3_nt: TGTGCCAGCAGCTTGAAACGGGAGAGGAATGAGCAGTTCTTC; cdr3_aa: CASSLKRERNEQFF
j_call: TRBJ2-7; clone_size: .; v_call: TRBV11-1; d_call: .; cdr3_nt: TGCGCCAGCAGCCAAGCGTTCGTGGCCCCCTCCGAGCAGTACTTC; cdr3_aa: CASSQAFVAPSEQYF
j_call: TRBJ2-2; clone_size: .; v_call: TRBV19; d_call: .; cdr3_nt: TGTGCCAGTAAGGGGAGAAGGGACACCGGGGAGCTGTTTTTT; cdr3_aa: CASKGRRDTGELFF
j_call: TRBJ1-2; clone_size: many; v_call: TRBV11-2; d_call: .; cdr3_nt: TGTGCCAGCAGACCCTTACGGACGAGCCGTATGCTTGGCTACACCTTC; cdr3_aa: CASRPLRTSRMLGYTF
j_call: TRBJ2-1; clone_size: few; v_call: TRBV9; d_call: .; cdr3_nt: TGTGCCAGCAGCGGGATCGACTACAGTGGCAATGAGCAGTTCTTC; cdr3_aa: CASSGIDYSGNEQFF
j_call: TRBJ2-1; clone_size: .; v_call: TRBV4-1; d_call: .; cdr3_nt: TGCGCCAGCAGCCAAGATCCCCCCCGCCAAAGCTCCTACAATGAGCAGTTCTTC; cdr3_aa: CASSQDPPRQSSYNEQFF
j_call: TRBJ2-7; clone_size: many; v_call: TRBV2; d_call: TRBD1; cdr3_nt: TGTGCCAGCAGTGAAAGGGACAGAGCCTACGAGCAGTACTTC; cdr3_aa: CASSERDRAYEQYF
j_call: TRBJ2-7; clone_size: few; v_call: TRBV3-1; d_call: .; cdr3_nt: TGTGCCAGCAGCCAAGCGAACAGGAACTCCTACGAGCAGTACTTC; cdr3_aa: CASSQANRNSYEQYF
j_call: TRBJ1-2; clone_size: .; v_call: TRBV5-1; d_call: .; cdr3_nt: TGCGCCAGCAGCCCGGAGGGCCGGTATGGAGGGAACTATGGCTACACCTTC; cdr3_aa: CASSPEGRYGGNYGYTF
j_call: TRBJ2-1; clone_size: many; v_call: TRBV12-3/TRBV12-4; d_call: .; cdr3_nt: TGTGCCAGCAGTTTAGCCCCCGCCGCCTACAATGAGCAGTTCTTC; cdr3_aa: CASSLAPAAYNEQFF
j_call: TRBJ2-1; clone_size: .; v_call: TRBV20-1; d_call: TRBD2; cdr3_nt: TGCAGTGCTAGACAGCGGGAGGGTCCCTACAATGAGCAGTTCTTC; cdr3_aa: CSARQREGPYNEQFF
j_call: TRBJ2-4; clone_size: .; v_call: TRBV29-1; d_call: .; cdr3_nt: TGCAGCGTTGTGGGGGTACTAGCCAAAAACATTCAGTACTTC; cdr3_aa: CSVVGVLAKNIQYF